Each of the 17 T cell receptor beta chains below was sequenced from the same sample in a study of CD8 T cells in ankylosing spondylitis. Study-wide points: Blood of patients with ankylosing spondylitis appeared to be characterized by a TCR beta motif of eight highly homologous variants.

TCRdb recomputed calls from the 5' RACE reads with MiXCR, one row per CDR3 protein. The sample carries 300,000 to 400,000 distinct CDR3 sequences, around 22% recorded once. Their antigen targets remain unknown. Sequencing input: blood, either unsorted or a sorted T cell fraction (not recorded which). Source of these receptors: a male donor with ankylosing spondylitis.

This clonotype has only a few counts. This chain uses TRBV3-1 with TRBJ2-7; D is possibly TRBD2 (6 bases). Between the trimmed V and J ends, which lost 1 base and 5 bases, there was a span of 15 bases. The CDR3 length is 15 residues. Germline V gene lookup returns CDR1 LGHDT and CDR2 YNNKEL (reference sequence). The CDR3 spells CASSQGWDSINEQYF. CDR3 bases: TGTGCCAGCAGCCAAGGTTGGGACTCTATCAACGAGCAGTACTTC.

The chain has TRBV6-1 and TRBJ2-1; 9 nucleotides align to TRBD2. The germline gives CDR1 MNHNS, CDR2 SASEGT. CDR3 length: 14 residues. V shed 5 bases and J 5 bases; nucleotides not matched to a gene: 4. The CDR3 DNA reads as TGTGCCAGCAGTATTAGCGGGAGCCACAATGAGCAGTTCTTC. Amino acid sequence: CASSISGSHNEQFF.

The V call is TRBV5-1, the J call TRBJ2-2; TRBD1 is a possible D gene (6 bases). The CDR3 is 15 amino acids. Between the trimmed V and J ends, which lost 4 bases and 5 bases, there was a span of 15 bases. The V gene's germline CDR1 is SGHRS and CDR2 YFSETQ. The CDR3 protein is CASSRQDVRTGELFF. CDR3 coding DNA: TGCGCCAGCAGCCGACAGGACGTGAGGACCGGGGAGCTGTTTTTT.

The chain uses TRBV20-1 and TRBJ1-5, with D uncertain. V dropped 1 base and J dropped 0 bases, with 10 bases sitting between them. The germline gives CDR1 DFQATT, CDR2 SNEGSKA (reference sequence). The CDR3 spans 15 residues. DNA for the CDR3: TGCAGTGCTAGAGGTCAGTGGAATAGCAATCAGCCCCAGCATTTT. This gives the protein CSARGQWNSNQPQHF.

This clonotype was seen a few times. This CDR3 is CASSLRTVSDTQYF. The CDR3 DNA follows: TGCGCCAGCAGCCTCAGGACTGTGTCAGATACGCAGTATTTT. V usage is TRBV5-1 and J usage is TRBJ2-3; tentative D call: TRBD2 (5 bases). V was trimmed by 4 bases and J by 4 bases, leaving 13 bases between them. The germline CDR1 and CDR2 sequences are SGHRS and YFSETQ. The CDR3 has 14 amino acids.

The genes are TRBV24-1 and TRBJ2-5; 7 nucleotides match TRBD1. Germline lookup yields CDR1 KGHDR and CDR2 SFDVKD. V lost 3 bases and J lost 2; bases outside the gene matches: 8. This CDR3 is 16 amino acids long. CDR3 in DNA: TGTGCCACCAGTGATGCGAGGGACAGCCCACAAGAGACCCAGTACTTC. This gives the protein CATSDARDSPQETQYF.

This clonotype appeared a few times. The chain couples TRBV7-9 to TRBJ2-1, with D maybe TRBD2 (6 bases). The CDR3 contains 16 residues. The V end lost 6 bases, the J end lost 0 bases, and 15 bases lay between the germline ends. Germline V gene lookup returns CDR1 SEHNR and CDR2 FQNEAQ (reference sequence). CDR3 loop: CASSRSGFISYNEQFF. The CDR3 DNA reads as TGTGCCAGCAGTCGAAGCGGGTTCATCTCCTACAATGAGCAGTTCTTC. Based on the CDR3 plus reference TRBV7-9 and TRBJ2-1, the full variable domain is DTGVSQNPRHKITKRGQNVTFRCDPISEHNRLYWYRQTLGQGPEFLTYFQNEAQLEKSRLLSDRFSAERPKGSFSTLEIQRTEQGDSAMYLCASSRSGFISYNEQFFGPGTRLTVL.

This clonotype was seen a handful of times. CDR3 DNA sequence: TGCAGTGCTAGAGAGGGTGGGGAGACCCAGTACTTC. As protein: CSAREGGETQYF. This chain uses TRBV20-1 with TRBJ2-5; D is unresolved. The CDR3 consists of 12 residues. From germline, CDR1 is DFQATT and CDR2 SNEGSKA (reference sequence). V lost 0 bases, J lost 5 bases, and 7 bases lay in between.

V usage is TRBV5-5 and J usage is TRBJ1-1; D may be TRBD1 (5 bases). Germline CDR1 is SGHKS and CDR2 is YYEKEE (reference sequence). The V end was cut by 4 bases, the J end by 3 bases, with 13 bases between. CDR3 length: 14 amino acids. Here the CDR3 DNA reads TGTGCCAGCAGCCCAGGGCGCCTGTACACTGAAGCTTTCTTT. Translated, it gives CASSPGRLYTEAFF. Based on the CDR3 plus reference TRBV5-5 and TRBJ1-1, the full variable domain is DAGVTQSPTHLIKTRGQQVTLRCSPISGHKSVSWYQQVLGQGPQFIFQYYEKEERGRGNFPDRFSARQFPNYSSELNVNALLLGDSALYLCASSPGRLYTEAFFGQGTRLTVV.

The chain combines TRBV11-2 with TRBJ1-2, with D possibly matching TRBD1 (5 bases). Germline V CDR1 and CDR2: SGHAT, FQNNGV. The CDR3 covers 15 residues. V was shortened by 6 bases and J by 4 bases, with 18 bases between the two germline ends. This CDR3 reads CASSWDKQAPYGYTF. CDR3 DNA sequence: TGTGCCAGCAGTTGGGATAAACAGGCACCCTATGGCTACACCTTC.

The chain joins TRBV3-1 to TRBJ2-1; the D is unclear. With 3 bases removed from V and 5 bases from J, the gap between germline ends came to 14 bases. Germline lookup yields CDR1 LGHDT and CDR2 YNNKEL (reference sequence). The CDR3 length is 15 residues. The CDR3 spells CASSQAPLADNEQFF. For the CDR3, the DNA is TGTGCCAGCAGCCAGGCCCCGTTGGCGGACAATGAGCAGTTCTTC.

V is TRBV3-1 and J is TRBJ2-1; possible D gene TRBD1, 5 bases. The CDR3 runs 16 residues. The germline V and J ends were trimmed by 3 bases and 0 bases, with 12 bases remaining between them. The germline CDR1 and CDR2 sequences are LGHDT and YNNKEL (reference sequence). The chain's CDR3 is CASSQGLQSSYNEQFF. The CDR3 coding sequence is TGTGCCAGCAGCCAGGGGCTCCAGAGCTCCTACAATGAGCAGTTCTTC.

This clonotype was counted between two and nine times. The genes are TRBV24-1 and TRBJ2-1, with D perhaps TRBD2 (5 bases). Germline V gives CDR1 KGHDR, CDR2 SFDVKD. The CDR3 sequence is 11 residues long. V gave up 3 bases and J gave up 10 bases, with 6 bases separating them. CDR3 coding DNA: TGTGCCACCAGTGATGACTACGAGCAGTTCTTC. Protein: CATSDDYEQFF.

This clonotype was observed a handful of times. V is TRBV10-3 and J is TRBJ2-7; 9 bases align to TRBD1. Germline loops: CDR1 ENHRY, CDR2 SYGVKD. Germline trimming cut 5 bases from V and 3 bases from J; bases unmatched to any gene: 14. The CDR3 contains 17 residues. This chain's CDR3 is CAISPGQGQDGNYEQYF. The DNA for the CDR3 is TGTGCCATCAGTCCGGGACAGGGTCAAGATGGTAACTACGAGCAGTACTTC.

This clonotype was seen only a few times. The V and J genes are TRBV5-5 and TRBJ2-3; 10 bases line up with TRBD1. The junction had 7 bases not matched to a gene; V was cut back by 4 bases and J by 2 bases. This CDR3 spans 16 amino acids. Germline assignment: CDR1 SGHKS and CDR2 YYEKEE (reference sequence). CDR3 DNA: TGTGCCAGCAGCGATTGGACAGGGGGGATCACAGATACGCAGTATTTT. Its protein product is CASSDWTGGITDTQYF.

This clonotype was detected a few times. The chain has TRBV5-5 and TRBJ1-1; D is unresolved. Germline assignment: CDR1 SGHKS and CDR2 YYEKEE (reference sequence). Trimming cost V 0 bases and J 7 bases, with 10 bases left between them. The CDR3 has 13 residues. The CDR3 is CASSLVGYDEAFF. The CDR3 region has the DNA TGTGCCAGCAGCTTGGTGGGTTATGATGAAGCTTTCTTT.

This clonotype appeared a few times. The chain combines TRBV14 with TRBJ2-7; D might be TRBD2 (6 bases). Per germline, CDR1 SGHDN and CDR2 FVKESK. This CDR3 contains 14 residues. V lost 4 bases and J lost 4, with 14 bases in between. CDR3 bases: TGTGCCAGCAGCCCAAACCTGGGGGGTTACGAGCAGTACTTC. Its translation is CASSPNLGGYEQYF.